Listed below are T cell receptor beta chains from one sample, sequenced in a study of blood T cells in healthy people across ages. TCRdb processed the 5' RACE reads anew with MiXCR; each CDR3 protein has one entry. The sample comprises nearly 800,000 distinct CDR3 sequences, around 50% of which are singletons, and approximately 24% rests with the top ten. Material for sequencing was blood. The receptors stem from a man aged 40-55 years in good health. The conserved cysteine and the conserved F or W are not part of the CDR3 here. Size tells how often a clone was seen (once, few, many) or the class of an expanded clone, and some rows leave it out.

few	TRBV20-1	TRBJ2-7	SASRLAGANYEQY
few	TRBV5-1	TRBJ2-1	ASSLRDRDEQF
few	TRBV7-2	TRBJ2-1	ASSFLREGGEQF
-	TRBV28	TRBJ1-1	ASSWLTEAF
-	TRBV7-8	TRBJ2-5	ASSQPTDEIQETQY
-	TRBV3-1	TRBJ2-7	ASSQGAVSYEQY
-	TRBV3-1	TRBJ2-1	ASSPLRYNEQF
once	TRBV5-6	-	TSSLVGGETQY
-	TRBV6-6	TRBJ2-1	ASSLLSSGTYNEQF
-	TRBV4-2	TRBJ1-3	ASSQERLERGRVSSGNTIY
-	TRBV28	TRBJ1-2	ASSRGGRGYT
few	TRBV28	TRBJ1-1	ASSRIRGIVNTEAF
-	TRBV2	TRBJ2-3	ASSPRDRAYTQY
-	TRBV20-1	TRBJ2-7	SARALTSSYEQY
few	TRBV2	TRBJ2-4	ASSEADIGSNIQY
-	TRBV30	TRBJ2-3	AWSVDSYTQY
-	TRBV30	TRBJ2-1	AWEAGGPGEQF
-	TRBV5-5	TRBJ2-1	ASSLGVGTGAINEQF
-	TRBV18	TRBJ1-1	ASSPGGDLQNTEAF
-	TRBV29-1	TRBJ2-7	SVEDRENPYEQY
few	TRBV25-1	TRBJ2-7	ASSEFVAGWGVEQY
-	TRBV4-3	TRBJ2-7	ASNQEYGSTYEQY
-	TRBV29-1	TRBJ2-1	SVVRQGAYNEQF
-	TRBV11-2	TRBJ2-7	ASSLEPREIYEQY
-	TRBV28	TRBJ2-1	ASSVAGGRGEQF